This T cell receptor (beta chain) was identified during a study of vaccination and CD4 T cells after COVID-19. Study-wide context: Sampling after COVID took place at a median of around 110 days (range 35 to 161) following diagnosis.

The sample's treatment: approximately 9-day PBMC culture with coronavirus spike peptide pools or control peptides (ViraFEST assay). The unexposed donor gave CD4+ T cells before the COVID-19 pandemic (2011-2018). Replacement of half the medium with fresh IL-2 medium took place on days 3 and 7. When more than nine days of culture had elapsed, CD4+ T cells were isolated by negative selection. The ends were cut back, 6 bases at V and 4 bases at J, with 18 bases in the middle. The CDR3 extends over 15 amino acids. Germline-derived CDR1 and CDR2 are MNHEY and SMNVEV (reference sequence). Notes on this clonotype: Its antigen remains unknown.

Cultured CD4+ T-cell DNA underwent Oncomine TCR Beta short-read sequencing. Scientists extracted genomic DNA from CD4+ T cells grown in culture. TCRdb processed the PCR reads anew with MiXCR; each CDR3 protein has one entry. The sample lists some 11,000 distinct CDR3 sequences, roughly 43% occurring once. The TCR originated in a human donor in good health. The V and J genes are TRBV27 and TRBJ1-2; perhaps TRBD1 as D (6 bases). Sequenced material: CD4+ T cells from blood, cultured in vitro. The CDR3: CASRPEDRRIYGYTF. For the CDR3, the DNA is TGTGCCAGCAGACCGGAAGACAGGAGGATCTATGGCTACACCTTC.